The 27 T cell receptor beta chains listed next were all sequenced from one sample in a study of blood T cell repertoires in COVID-19. TCRdb's table, derived via immunoSEQ multiplex PCR, lists solely in-frame clones and lacks some. The sample shows more than 300,000 clones, 70% to 90% of them seen only once. The sequenced material came from PBMCs or T cells enriched from blood (not recorded which). These receptors all come from a woman aged 25-40 years who had recovered from COVID-19.

The rearrangement links TRBV29-1 to TRBJ2-3; 10 bases align to TRBD1. The CDR3 covers 15 residues. Per germline, CDR1 SQVTM and CDR2 ANQGSEA. V trimming: 6 bases; J trimming: 3 bases; junction bases outside the gene matches: 9. The CDR3 coding sequence is TGCAGCGTAGCGGGACAGGGGTGGGGGACAGATACGCAGTATTTT. Amino acid sequence: CSVAGQGWGTDTQYF.

The rearrangement joins TRBV25-1 to TRBJ1-2, with TRBD1 as a possible D gene (6 bases). The V gene lost 6 bases and the J gene lost 2 bases, with 10 bases spanning the gap. Germline-derived CDR1 and CDR2 are MGHDK and SYGVNS. The CDR3 spans 13 residues. The CDR3 here is CASRGQINYGYTF. DNA for the CDR3: TGTGCCAGCAGAGGACAGATAAACTATGGCTACACCTTC.

The chain joins TRBV6-4 to TRBJ1-2; 9 nucleotides align to TRBD1. In germline, CDR1 is MRHNA, CDR2 SNTAGT. There are 15 residues in the CDR3. V lost 6 bases, J lost 3 bases, and 8 bases stayed unmatched. The CDR3 region is CASSLTGGADYGYTF. The CDR3 nucleotides are TGTGCCAGCAGCTTAACAGGGGGCGCCGACTATGGCTACACCTTC.

This clone came up a few times. V usage is TRBV12-2 and J usage is TRBJ2-1; the DNA was not compared with TRBD2, the D call given in the table. TRBV12-2 corresponds to a pseudogene. This CDR3 region has 15 residues. CDR3 protein: CASRLTPESYNEQFF. The CDR3 coding sequence is TGTGCAAGTCGCTTAACCCCGGAGTCCTACAATGAGCAGTTCTTC.

This clone occurred once. The chain employs TRBV5-6 and TRBJ2-1, with 8 bases aligning to TRBD1. Per the germline V gene, CDR1 is SGHDT and CDR2 is YYEEEE. The V and J ends lost 0 bases and 10 bases, in that order; junction bases with no gene match: 9. This CDR3 is built from 15 residues. The CDR3 region has the DNA TGTGCCAGCAGCTTGGGACAGGGGCGGCTCAACGAGCAGTTCTTC. Translating gives CASSLGQGRLNEQFF.

This clone was counted a single time. The gene calls are TRBV7-6 and TRBJ2-7; 7 bases are a match to TRBD1. Germline CDR1 SGHVS, CDR2 FNYEAQ. V was pared by 5 bases and J by 4 bases, with 2 bases of the junction left unmatched. This CDR3 comprises 12 residues. The CDR3, as DNA: TGTGCCAGCAGCACGACAGGGTACGAGCAGTACTTC. Its protein product is CASSTTGYEQYF.

V gene TRBV10-3 combines with J gene TRBJ1-2; possibly TRBD1 for D (6 bases). V was shortened by 6 bases and J by 5 bases, with 10 bases between the two germline ends. CDR1 and CDR2 (germline): ENHRY, SYGVKD. The CDR3 consists of 12 residues. This chain's CDR3 is CAIRIQGYGYTF. CDR3 in DNA: TGTGCCATCAGAATTCAGGGGTATGGCTACACCTTC.

A note on this clone: The sample carries other DNA sequences with the same CDR3. The chain recombines TRBV10-3 with TRBJ1-4, with D tentatively TRBD1 (6 bases). Germline loops: CDR1 ENHRY, CDR2 SYGVKD. The CDR3 sequence is 14 residues long. V shed 3 bases and J shed 8 bases, with 13 bases lying between them. The CDR3 here is CAISEGGAGEKLFF. The CDR3 DNA reads as TGTGCCATCAGTGAAGGGGGAGCAGGGGAAAAACTGTTTTTT.

The rearrangement links TRBV7-6 to TRBJ2-1; 8 positions agree with TRBD2. With 5 bases clipped from V and 4 bases from J, the junction kept 7 bases outside the gene matches. The CDR3 totals 15 residues. CDR1 is SGHVS, CDR2 FNYEAQ, per germline. The chain's CDR3 is CASSRSGGIYNEQFF. CDR3 DNA: TGTGCCAGCAGCCGCAGCGGGGGAATATACAATGAGCAGTTCTTC. Supplemented by reference TRBV7-6 and TRBJ2-1, the full variable domain reads GAGVSQSPRYKVTKRGQDVALRCDPISGHVSLYWYRQALGQGPEFLTYFNYEAQQDKSGLPNDRFSAERPEGSISTLTIQRTEQRDSAMYRCASSRSGGIYNEQFFGPGTRLTVL.

CDR3 DNA sequence: TGTGCCAGCAGCCAAGCCCAGGGTTCGGAGCAGTACTTC. Encoded protein: CASSQAQGSEQYF. This chain joins TRBV4-2 and TRBJ2-7; D possibly corresponds to TRBD1 (5 bases). The germline V gene encodes CDR1 LGHNA and CDR2 YNFKEQ. Trimming left V 1 base short and J 7 bases short, with 11 bases between. The CDR3 spans 13 residues.

The chain carries TRBV19 and TRBJ1-2, with TRBD1 identical over 9 bases. CDR1 and CDR2 from the germline V gene are LNHDA and SQIVND (reference sequence). The CDR3 has 14 amino acids. Trimming removed 6 bases from V and 3 bases from J; junction bases left unmatched: 5. The CDR3 reads CASREQGAHYGYTF. Here the CDR3 DNA reads TGTGCCAGTAGGGAACAGGGGGCGCACTATGGCTACACCTTC.

The gene calls are TRBV19 and TRBJ2-1, with 11 bases that match TRBD1. Losses at the gene ends were 3 bases for V and 10 bases for J; bases not matched to a gene: 8. The CDR3 consists of 15 residues. Germline CDR1 reads LNHDA; CDR2 reads SQIVND (reference sequence). CDR3 loop: CASSIAGQGVSEQFF. CDR3 DNA: TGTGCCAGTAGTATTGCGGGACAGGGGGTTTCGGAGCAGTTCTTC.

This clone was recorded many times. The chain carries TRBV6-4 and TRBJ1-1, with D perhaps TRBD1 (5 bases). This CDR3 has 14 amino acids. Germline CDR1 and CDR2: MRHNA and SNTAGT. V lost 5 bases and J 0 bases, leaving 10 bases between the germline ends. The CDR3 loop reads CASSPGGVNTEAFF. DNA for the CDR3: TGTGCCAGCAGTCCCGGGGGGGTGAACACTGAAGCTTTCTTT.

Details on this clone: At the DNA level, this CDR3 is encoded by other sequences in the same sample as well. The chain employs TRBV5-1 and TRBJ1-1; 11 nucleotides agree with TRBD1. The CDR3 contains 14 residues. The germline V gene has CDR1 SGHRS and CDR2 YFSETQ. Trimming at V came to 4 bases and at J to 4 bases, leaving 3 bases not matched to a gene. CDR3 region: CASSRGTGGTEAFF. In DNA, the CDR3 is TGCGCCAGCAGCCGTGGGACAGGGGGCACTGAAGCTTTCTTT.

The genes are TRBV5-1 and TRBJ1-1, with 7 bases identical to TRBD1. The V gene's germline CDR1 is SGHRS and CDR2 YFSETQ. The V segment lost 2 bases and the J segment 3 bases; nucleotides outside the gene matches: 7. The CDR3 covers 15 residues. This CDR3 is CASSFWTGSDTEAFF. The CDR3 DNA sequence: TGCGCCAGCAGCTTCTGGACAGGTTCCGACACTGAAGCTTTCTTT.

This clone was counted a few times. The chain couples TRBV5-1 to TRBJ1-2, with a weak D call TRBD1 (5 bases). With 0 bases removed from V and 4 bases from J, the gap between germline ends came to 13 bases. There are 15 residues in the CDR3. Germline lookup yields CDR1 SGHRS and CDR2 YFSETQ. This CDR3 is CASSLARVDAYGYTF. CDR3 bases: TGCGCCAGCAGCTTGGCCAGGGTAGATGCCTATGGCTACACCTTC. The full variable domain, with the rest looked up from reference TRBV5-1 and TRBJ1-2, is KAGVTQTPRYLIKTRGQQVTLSCSPISGHRSVSWYQQTPGQGLQFLFEYFSETQRNKGNFPGRFSGRQFSNSRSEMNVSTLELGDSALYLCASSLARVDAYGYTFGSGTRLTVV.

The genes are TRBV6-5 and TRBJ1-2, with 7 nucleotides matching TRBD1. Germline V lookup: CDR1 MNHEY, CDR2 SVGAGI. Unmatched junction bases numbered 8, after V lost 8 bases and J lost 2 bases. The CDR3 has 14 residues. CDR3 coding DNA: TGTGCCAGCCGAGCCAGGGGGGACAACTATGGCTACACCTTC. Its protein product is CASRARGDNYGYTF.

V usage is TRBV5-1 and J usage is TRBJ2-2; 7 bases are a match to TRBD1. Trimming removed 1 base from V and 2 bases from J; junction bases left unmatched: 5. CDR1 and CDR2 (germline): SGHRS, YFSETQ. The CDR3 is 16 residues long. Written as DNA, the CDR3 is TGCGCCAGCAGCTTGCGGCAGGGGGTTAACACCGGGGAGCTGTTTTTT. Protein: CASSLRQGVNTGELFF.

The chain carries TRBV18 and TRBJ1-2; TRBD1 matches 7 bases. CDR1 and CDR2 (germline): KGHSH, LQKENI. This CDR3 comprises 13 residues. J gave up 3 bases and V 6 bases, and 4 bases lay outside the gene matches. The CDR3 protein is CASSRTGDYGYTF. The CDR3 DNA reads TGTGCCAGCTCCCGCACAGGGGACTATGGCTACACCTTC.

This chain links TRBV7-9 with TRBJ1-5, with a possible D match to TRBD1 (6 bases). The V gene's germline CDR1 is SEHNR and CDR2 FQNEAQ (reference sequence). Trimming removed 5 bases from V and 5 bases from J, with 16 bases in between. The CDR3 sequence is 15 residues long. The CDR3 reads CASSPAQGRDQPQHF. For the CDR3, the DNA is TGTGCCAGCAGCCCAGCCCAGGGGAGGGATCAGCCCCAGCATTTT.

The chain recombines TRBV19 with TRBJ1-6, with D hard to call. The CDR3 spans 15 residues. Germline V gene lookup returns CDR1 LNHDA and CDR2 SQIVND (reference sequence). V was pared by 3 bases and J by 1 base, with 7 bases between. CDR3 loop: CASSMSGSYNSPLHF. The CDR3 DNA follows: TGTGCCAGTAGTATGTCGGGATCCTATAATTCACCCCTCCACTTT.

The chain is built from TRBV5-8 and TRBJ2-1; tentatively, D is TRBD2 (5 bases). This CDR3 comprises 13 residues. The germline V gene has CDR1 SGHTS and CDR2 YDEGEE. Trimming removed 3 bases at V and 8 bases at J, with 12 bases between. The CDR3 loop is CASSSRAGDEQFF. The CDR3 nucleotides are TGTGCCAGCAGCTCACGTGCCGGGGATGAGCAGTTCTTC. Based on the CDR3 plus reference TRBV5-8 and TRBJ2-1, the full variable domain is EAGVTQSPTHLIKTRGQQATLRCSPISGHTSVYWYQQALGLGLQFLLWYDEGEERNRGNFPPRFSGRQFPNYSSELNVNALELEDSALYLCASSSRAGDEQFFGPGTRLTVL.

This rearrangement joins TRBV6-6 to TRBJ1-2; tentatively, D is TRBD1 (6 bases). Germline V CDR1 and CDR2: MNHNY, SVGAGI (reference sequence). The CDR3 runs to 13 residues. Trimming left V 6 bases short and J 7 bases short, with 15 bases between. This CDR3 reads CASSHDRTGGYTF. DNA for the CDR3: TGTGCCAGCAGCCACGACAGGACGGGTGGCTACACCTTC.

This chain uses TRBV19 with TRBJ1-4; D is uncertain. The CDR3 covers 15 residues. V was cut by 7 bases and J by 0 bases, with 12 bases left in between. The germline gives CDR1 LNHDA, CDR2 SQIVND (reference sequence). In DNA, the CDR3 is TGTGCCAGTACCCTGGGCAGATCAACTAATGAAAAACTGTTTTTT. This sequence encodes CASTLGRSTNEKLFF.

This sequence joins TRBV2 and TRBJ2-3; 10 nucleotides line up with TRBD2. V gave up 4 bases and J gave up 6 bases; unmatched junction bases: 10. The germline CDR1 and CDR2 sequences are SNHLY and FYNNEI. The CDR3 totals 16 residues. This chain's CDR3 is CASSVGAGGVTDTQYF. The CDR3 bases are TGTGCCAGCAGTGTAGGAGCGGGGGGGGTCACCGATACGCAGTATTTT.

The chain couples TRBV5-1 to TRBJ1-2; 10 bases map to TRBD1. Germline values: CDR1 SGHRS, CDR2 YFSETQ. After removal of 4 bases from V and 3 bases from J, the junction contained 6 bases not matched to a gene. The CDR3 contains 15 residues. The CDR3 DNA sequence: TGCGCCAGCAGCGGTGACAGGGGGCAGGACTATGGCTACACCTTC. As protein: CASSGDRGQDYGYTF. Complete variable domain (other parts from reference TRBV5-1 and TRBJ1-2): KAGVTQTPRYLIKTRGQQVTLSCSPISGHRSVSWYQQTPGQGLQFLFEYFSETQRNKGNFPGRFSGRQFSNSRSEMNVSTLELGDSALYLCASSGDRGQDYGYTFGSGTRLTVV.

The chain recombines TRBV5-1 with TRBJ1-1; 9 bases fit TRBD1. Trimming cost V 4 bases and J 0 bases; bases outside gene matches: 7. CDR3 size: 16 residues. Germline V gives CDR1 SGHRS, CDR2 YFSETQ. The CDR3 reads CASSKRTGAMNTEAFF. The CDR3 DNA is TGCGCCAGCAGCAAACGGACAGGGGCCATGAACACTGAAGCTTTCTTT. Drawing the rest from reference TRBV5-1 and TRBJ1-1, the complete variable domain is KAGVTQTPRYLIKTRGQQVTLSCSPISGHRSVSWYQQTPGQGLQFLFEYFSETQRNKGNFPGRFSGRQFSNSRSEMNVSTLELGDSALYLCASSKRTGAMNTEAFFGQGTRLTVV.